This T cell receptor (beta chain) was sequenced during a study of PD-L1 blockade in urothelial cancer (dated by TCRdb to between 2016 and 2019). The study in broad terms: Therapy was started around 2014 for all patients, and atezolizumab 1,200 mg was administered intravenously every 3 weeks. About 90% of the roughly 30 patients were males with bladder-origin urothelial cancer, and about 65% of the 29 reported a prior smoking history. Patients had an ECOG performance status of 0 or 1 and had received between 0 and 3 prior chemotherapy regimens. Blood samples were analyzed at 3 weeks after treatment start (second dose) and at 6 weeks after treatment start. A median of 141,255 T cells and some 82,000 unique TCRs was obtained from blood samples, and a median clonality of around 0.072 was observed. The study, an exploratory multi-omic analysis, examined somatic, immune and clinical correlates of response to PD-L1 blockade with atezolizumab in urothelial cancer. TCR sequencing covered pretreatment tumor samples and matched, serially collected peripheral blood taken before and after atezolizumab treatment. Durable clinical benefit was defined as a progression-free survival longer than 6 months, and TCR features were additionally tested against progression-free survival and overall survival. In the same patients, whole exome sequencing and RNA sequencing of pretreatment tumors were performed in addition to TCR sequencing. Durable clinical benefit was achieved by nine patients but not by the remaining 20. Some 30 patients had pretreatment blood TCR-seq, about 25 had at least one posttreatment blood collection, and about 25 had tumor TCR-seq. Findings and caveats that apply to the study as a whole: Greater expansion of tumor-associated TCR clones in peripheral blood 3 weeks after the start of treatment was observed in patients with durable benefit (n ≈ 22, p = 0.022). A pretreatment peripheral blood TCR clonality below the median was linked to improved progression-free and overall survival. Because the sample size was small (n ≈ 29) and many exploratory analyses were performed, the results are intended to be hypothesis-generating.

A cohort of about 30 patients with locally advanced or metastatic urothelial carcinoma, treated at Memorial Sloan Kettering on a trial protocol, was included. Peripheral blood mononuclear cells were collected pretreatment and during treatment, with between 1 and 8 total time points per patient. The Qiagen DNeasy Blood extraction kit was used to purify genomic DNA from total PBMCs and tumor samples. PBMCs were collected pretreatment and during treatment, and were isolated and stored as previously described. Concerning this clone: Its antigen is still unknown. Within one base of it there is no much larger clone, and no base qualities were kept.

Each PCR received spiked-in synthetic TCR analog templates so that absolute template abundance could be estimated from read counts. The immunoSEQ assay was used to amplify TCRbeta CDR3 regions from genomic DNA with bias-controlled V and J gene primers. Rearranged TCRbeta segments were sequenced at approximately 20X coverage. Processing in the source paper ran as follows. Sequencing errors were corrected by clustering and CDR3s were annotated against IMGT to assign V, D and J genes. Out-of-frame and stop-codon sequences were excluded, and only productive TCRbeta rearrangements were used in downstream analyses. Clonality was calculated as one minus the Shannon entropy normalized by the log of the number of unique productive sequences. Fisher's exact test with Benjamini-Hochberg correction, at a threshold of adjusted p below 0.01, was used to find clones that differed between time points or between blood and tumor. As stored in TCRdb, this immuneACCESS dataset retains in-frame rearrangements with V and J assigned. A fraction of the clones does not appear; measured against another copy, unresolved V genes explain less than half of the discrepancy, and the remainder lacks a known reason. Clone size and V and J calls were adopted from that table, with D and trimming inferred from the DNA. In all, the sample holds some 71,000 clones, and roughly 91% of those were seen once. The biggest ten clones account for 3.4% of the sample.

Reading from cysteine to phenylalanine, the CDR3 counts 15 amino acids. The entry retains the CDR3 DNA only, 45 bases that are in frame from base 1. V lost 1 base and J lost 4 bases; the stretch between them is 15 bases long. Looking up the germline V gene yields CDR1 SGHRS and CDR2 YFSETQ. The sequence derives from a man in his sixties with urothelial cancer. The sample was PBMCs, taken around atezolizumab (anti-PD-L1) treatment. The chain couples TRBV5-1 to TRBJ2-7, with the D gene not clear enough to name. The DNA is as follows: TGCGCCAGCAGCTTGTCAGGCCTCACCCCGTACGAGCAGTACTTC. It translates as CASSLSGLTPYEQYF.